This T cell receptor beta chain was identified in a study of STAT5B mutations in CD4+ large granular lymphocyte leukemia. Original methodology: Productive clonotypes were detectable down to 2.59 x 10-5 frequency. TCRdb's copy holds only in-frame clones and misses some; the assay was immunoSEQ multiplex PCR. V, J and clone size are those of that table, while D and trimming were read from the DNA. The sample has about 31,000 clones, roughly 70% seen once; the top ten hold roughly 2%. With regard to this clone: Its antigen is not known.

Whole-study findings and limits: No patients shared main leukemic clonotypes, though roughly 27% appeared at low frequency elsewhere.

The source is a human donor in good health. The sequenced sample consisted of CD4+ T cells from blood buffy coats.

CDR3 coding DNA: TGTGCCAGCAGCTTAGGTAGCGTCAGTAAAGAGCAGTACTTC. Its translation: CASSLGSVSKEQYF. The rearrangement links TRBV7-9 to TRBJ2-7; D is perhaps TRBD2 (5 bases). V lost 1 base, J lost 7 bases, and 14 bases lay in between. The germline CDR1 and CDR2 sequences are SEHNR and FQNEAQ (reference sequence). The CDR3 runs to 14 residues.